This T cell receptor (beta chain) is from a study of cytomegalovirus exposure and HLA in healthy donors. Study outcomes and limitations: Overall, some 160 TCR beta chains were annotated as cytomegalovirus-associated.

PCR involved 60 Vbeta and 13 Jbeta primers. Method: immunoSEQ multiplex PCR; TCRdb's copy keeps in-frame clones and lacks some. The sample includes tens of thousands of clones. In the case of this clone: Its antigen is not known.

V was pared by 0 bases and J by 0 bases, with 2 bases of the junction left unmatched. Germline V gene data show CDR1 as LGHNA and CDR2 as YNFKEQ. This CDR3 has 16 amino acids. Material: PBMCs. The chain links TRBV4-2 to TRBJ2-1, with 7 bases lining up with TRBD2. The sequence came from a man aged 30 to 45 in good health and CMV-seropositive. CDR3 protein: CASSQEGGSSYNEQFF. The CDR3 nucleotides read TGTGCCAGCAGCCAAGAGGGGGGGAGCTCCTACAATGAGCAGTTCTTC.